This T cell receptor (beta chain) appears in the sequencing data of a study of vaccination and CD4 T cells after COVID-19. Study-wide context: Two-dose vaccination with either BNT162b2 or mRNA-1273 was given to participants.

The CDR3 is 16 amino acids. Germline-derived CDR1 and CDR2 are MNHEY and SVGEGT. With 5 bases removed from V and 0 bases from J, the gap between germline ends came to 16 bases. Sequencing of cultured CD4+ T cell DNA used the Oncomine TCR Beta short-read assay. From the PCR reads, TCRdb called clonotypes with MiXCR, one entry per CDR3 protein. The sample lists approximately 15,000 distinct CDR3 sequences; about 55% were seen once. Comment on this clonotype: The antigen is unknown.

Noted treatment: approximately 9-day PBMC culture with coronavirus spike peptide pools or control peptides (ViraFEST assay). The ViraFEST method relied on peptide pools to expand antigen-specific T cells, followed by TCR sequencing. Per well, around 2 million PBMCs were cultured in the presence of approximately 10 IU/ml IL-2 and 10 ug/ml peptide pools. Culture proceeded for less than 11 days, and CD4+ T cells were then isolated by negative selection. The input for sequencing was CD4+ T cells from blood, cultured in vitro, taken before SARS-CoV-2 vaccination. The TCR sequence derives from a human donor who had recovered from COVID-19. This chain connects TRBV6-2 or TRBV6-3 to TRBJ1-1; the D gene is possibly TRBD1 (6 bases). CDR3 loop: CASSLQKTGLNTEAFF. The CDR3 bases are TGTGCCAGCAGTCTTCAGAAGACAGGACTGAACACTGAAGCTTTCTTT.